The source of this T cell receptor beta chain is a study of T cell responses to AZD1222 COVID-19 vaccine. The study's findings and limits: Just a handful of people given AZD1222 tested seropositive at baseline. A mostly white British donor set with more females was recruited, and clonal diversity was possibly underestimated. Increased Spike-specific TCR breadth and depth were observed after two AZD1222 doses. No repertoire was sampled before or during the peak T cell response, only after it.

Repertoires were generated with immunoSEQ multiplex PCR, while TCRdb's copy carries only in-frame clones and drops some. The repertoire holds about 150,000 clones, with 92% as singletons. Notes on this clone: Its specificity is unknown.

Specimen: peripheral blood, collected 28 days after the second AZD1222 dose. The source of this sequence is an adult who received the AZD1222 COVID-19 vaccine.

CDR3 DNA: TGTGCCAGCAATGACAGAACCGGGGAGCTGTTTTTT. Encoded protein: CASNDRTGELFF. This chain links TRBV28 with TRBJ2-2; a weak D match, TRBD1 (5 bases). Germline V CDR1 and CDR2: MDHEN, SYDVKM. The CDR3 is 12 amino acids. V was clipped by 7 bases and J by 5 bases, with 8 bases between them.